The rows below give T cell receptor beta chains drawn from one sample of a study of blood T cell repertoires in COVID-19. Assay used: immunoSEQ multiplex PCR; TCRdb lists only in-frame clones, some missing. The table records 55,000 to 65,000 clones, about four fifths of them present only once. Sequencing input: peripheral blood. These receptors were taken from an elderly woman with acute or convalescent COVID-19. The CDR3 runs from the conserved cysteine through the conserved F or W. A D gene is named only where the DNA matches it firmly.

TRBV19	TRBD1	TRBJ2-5	TGTGCCAGTAGACGAACAGGGGTCCGAGAGACCCAGTACTTC	CASRRTGVRETQYF
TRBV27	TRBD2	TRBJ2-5	TGTGCCAGCAGTTTATTGGGGGGGGAGACCCAGTACTTC	CASSLLGGETQYF
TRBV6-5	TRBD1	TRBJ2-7	TGTGCCAGCAGTTACTTTGGAGGCAGGGGGATAGGCGAGCAGTACTTC	CASSYFGGRGIGEQYF
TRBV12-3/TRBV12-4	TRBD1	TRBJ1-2	TGTGCCAGCAGTGGGGGACAGACCTATGGCTACACCTTC	CASSGGQTYGYTF
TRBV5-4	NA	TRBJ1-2	TGTGCCAGCAGCTTGGAGGGGAACTATGGCTACACCTTC	CASSLEGNYGYTF
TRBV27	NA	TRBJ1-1	TGTGCCAGCAGTTTAGGGGGCGGGCACACTGAAGCTTTCTTT	CASSLGGGHTEAFF
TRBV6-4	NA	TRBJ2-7	TGTGCCAGCAAGAAAGACGCAGGGGACCACGAGCAGTACTTC	CASKKDAGDHEQYF
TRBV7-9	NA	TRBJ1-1	TGTGCCAGCAGCTCCGGGTTGGCCGCGCGACGAGCTTTCTTT	CASSSGLAARRAFF
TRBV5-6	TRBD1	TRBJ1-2	TGTGCCAGCAGCCACGACAGGGGAGGGAAGGGGAACTATGGCTACACCTTC	CASSHDRGGKGNYGYTF
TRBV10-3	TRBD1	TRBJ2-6	TGTGCCATTCGTGCGGACAGGGGTGCCGGGGCCAACGTCCTGACTTTC	CAIRADRGAGANVLTF